The entry below describes one TCR beta chain. This sample stems from a study of blood T cell repertoires in COVID-19. Here immunoSEQ multiplex PCR was the method, and the copy in TCRdb shows in-frame clones only, minus some. This table has about 150,000 clones, around nine tenths appearing once. Germline CDR1 is SGHNT and CDR2 is YENEEA. Trimming shortened V by 0 bases and J by 9 bases, and 6 bases separated the two germline ends. The CDR3 length is 13 residues. Sequencing was carried out using peripheral blood. The rearrangement uses TRBV11-3 and TRBJ1-6; D uncertain. The origin of this receptor is a woman in her 70s with acute or convalescent COVID-19. The DNA for the CDR3 is TGTGCCAGCAGCTTAGATTTCTTTTCACCCCTCCACTTT. Translating gives CASSLDFFSPLHF.